One T cell receptor (beta chain) is described in this entry. Its antigen is unidentified. The identical CDR3 is also encoded by other nucleotide sequences in the sample. The sample belongs to a study of shared clonotypes between healthy human individuals. Study results and limitations: The study found approximately 5% of naive CD4 clonotypes shared across a handful of donors.

CDR1 SGHNT and CDR2 YYREEE come from the germline V gene (reference sequence). This CDR3 is built from 14 residues. The V gene end was trimmed by 3 bases and the J gene end by 2 bases; junction bases not matched to a gene: 1. Clones were read by immunoSEQ multiplex PCR, and TCRdb kept only the in-frame ones, dropping some. The sample yields roughly 2.2 million clones, more than 80% seen once. The material sequenced was naive CD4+ T cells from PBMCs. Subset indicated: CD45RA+ positively selected. This clonotype was sampled from a man aged 18 to 30 in good health. Some clones in this sample may be carry-over from other donors' samples. This chain joins TRBV5-4 and TRBJ1-4; 7 bases map to TRBD1. The chain's CDR3 is CASSSQGTNEKLFF. The CDR3 DNA is TGTGCCAGCAGCTCACAGGGGACTAATGAAAAACTGTTTTTT.